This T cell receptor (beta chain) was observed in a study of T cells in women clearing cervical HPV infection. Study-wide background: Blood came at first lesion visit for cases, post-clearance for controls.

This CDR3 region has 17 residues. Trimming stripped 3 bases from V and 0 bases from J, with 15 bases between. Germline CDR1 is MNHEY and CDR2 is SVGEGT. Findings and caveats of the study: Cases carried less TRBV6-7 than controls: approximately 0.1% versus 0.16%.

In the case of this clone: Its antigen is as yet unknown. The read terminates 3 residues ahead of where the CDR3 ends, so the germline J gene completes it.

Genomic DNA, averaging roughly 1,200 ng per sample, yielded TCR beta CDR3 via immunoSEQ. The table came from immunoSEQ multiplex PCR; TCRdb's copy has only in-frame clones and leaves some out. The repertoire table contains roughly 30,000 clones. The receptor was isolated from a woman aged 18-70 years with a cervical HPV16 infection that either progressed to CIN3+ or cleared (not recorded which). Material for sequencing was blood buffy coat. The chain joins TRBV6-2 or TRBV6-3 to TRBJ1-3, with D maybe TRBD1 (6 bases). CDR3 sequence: CASSYSSEGDSGNTIYF. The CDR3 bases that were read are TGTGCCAGCAGTTATTCGTCTGAGGGGGACTCTGGAAACACC.